Listed below are T cell receptor beta chains from one sample, sequenced in a study of cytomegalovirus exposure and HLA in healthy donors. Sequencing was performed with immunoSEQ multiplex PCR; in TCRdb, only in-frame clones are kept and a portion is missing. The sample contains more than 200,000 clones, around 85% of which appear only once. Sequenced material: PBMCs. The receptors originated from a girl aged 2 to 9 in good health and CMV-seronegative. Both conserved end residues are part of each CDR3.

j_call: TRBJ2-3
v_call: TRBV10-2
cdr3_aa: CASSTRIDTQYF

j_call: TRBJ2-7
v_call: TRBV12-5
cdr3_aa: CASGLGTGLAYEQYF

j_call: TRBJ1-5
v_call: TRBV7-2
cdr3_aa: CASSFSINSNQPQHF

j_call: TRBJ1-5
v_call: TRBV28
cdr3_aa: CASSPIDRANQPQHF

j_call: TRBJ1-1
v_call: TRBV19
cdr3_aa: CASMRGGENTEAFF

j_call: TRBJ2-3
v_call: TRBV4-1
cdr3_aa: CASSTRGSGGQDTQYF

j_call: TRBJ2-3
v_call: TRBV4-2
cdr3_aa: CASSSKGLAGVPDTQYF

j_call: TRBJ2-7
v_call: TRBV5-6
cdr3_aa: CASSLTGTATYEQYF

j_call: TRBJ1-5
v_call: TRBV12-5
cdr3_aa: CASQGVNQPQHF

j_call: TRBJ2-7
v_call: TRBV27
cdr3_aa: CASSSQAGTYEQYF